The 23 T cell receptor beta chains presented below share a single source sample, sequenced in a study of blood T cell repertoires in COVID-19. The repertoire was sequenced with immunoSEQ multiplex PCR; TCRdb's copy has only in-frame clones and lacks some. The data show around 220,000 clones, around 88% seen once. Sequenced sample: peripheral blood. All receptors come from a man younger than 35 with active or convalescent COVID-19.

CDR3 sequence: CASNTGTAPTEAFF. The CDR3 nucleotides read TGTGCCAGCAACACGGGGACAGCGCCTACTGAAGCTTTCTTT. The chain uses TRBV3-1 (or the pseudogene TRBV3-2) and TRBJ1-1, with TRBD1 matching over 7 bases. The V gene end was trimmed by 7 bases and the J gene end by 5 bases; junction bases not matched to a gene: 10. Germline V CDR1 and CDR2: LGHDT, YNNKEL (reference sequence). This CDR3 region has 14 residues.

The chain couples TRBV19 to TRBJ2-1; D is possibly TRBD2 (5 bases). This CDR3 comprises 16 residues. Deletions cut 3 bases from V and 0 bases from J, with 12 bases between. Germline CDR1 is LNHDA and CDR2 is SQIVND (reference sequence). The CDR3 DNA sequence: TGTGCCAGTAGTATCGAAGGAGGAGGCTCCTACAATGAGCAGTTCTTC. It encodes CASSIEGGGSYNEQFF.

The CDR3 reads CSASGQRRVGKNEQFF. Written as DNA, the CDR3 is TGCAGTGCTAGTGGGCAGCGGAGGGTGGGGAAGAATGAGCAGTTCTTC. The chain carries TRBV20-1 and TRBJ2-1, with D perhaps matching TRBD2 (6 bases). V gave up 3 bases and J gave up 7 bases, with 22 bases separating them. The V gene's germline CDR1 is DFQATT and CDR2 SNEGSKA (reference sequence). The CDR3 length is 16 residues.

The chain couples TRBV6-5 to TRBJ2-1; D may be TRBD2 (7 bases). Germline CDR1 and CDR2: MNHEY and SVGAGI. The V end lost 1 base, the J end lost 7 bases, and 17 bases lay between the germline ends. CDR3 size: 16 residues. The CDR3, as DNA: TGTGCCAGCAGTTACTTTAGGGGGGGACAACTGAATGAGCAGTTCTTC. It encodes CASSYFRGGQLNEQFF.

The chain is built from TRBV30 and TRBJ1-4; 10 nucleotides align to TRBD1. The junction had 12 bases not matched to a gene; V was cut back by 7 bases and J by 7 bases. Germline-derived CDR1 and CDR2 are GTSNPN and SVGIG (reference sequence). This CDR3 has 15 amino acids. CDR3 sequence: CASRSPGTGVEKLFF. Written as DNA, the CDR3 is TGTGCCTCCCGCTCTCCCGGGACAGGGGTTGAAAAACTGTTTTTT.

This rearrangement joins TRBV9 to TRBJ2-3; D not resolved. Germline CDR1 and CDR2: SGDLS and YYNGEE. The CDR3 runs to 14 residues. Trimming took 0 bases from V and 4 from J, leaving 9 bases between them. Here the CDR3 reads CASSVDRTADTQYF. The CDR3 coding sequence is TGTGCCAGCAGCGTAGACAGAACAGCAGATACGCAGTATTTT.

The chain recombines TRBV24-1 with TRBJ2-1; TRBD2 is a possible D gene (6 bases). The germline V and J ends were trimmed by 7 bases and 4 bases, with 13 bases remaining between them. This CDR3 comprises 14 residues. Germline loops: CDR1 KGHDR, CDR2 SFDVKD. The chain's CDR3 is CATSPSGLYNEQFF. DNA of the CDR3: TGTGCCACCAGCCCAAGCGGGTTATACAATGAGCAGTTCTTC.

The V gene is TRBV19, the J gene TRBJ2-7; maybe TRBD1 (5 bases). Per germline, CDR1 LNHDA and CDR2 SQIVND (reference sequence). This CDR3 contains 13 residues. The germline V and J ends were trimmed by 5 bases and 1 base, with 9 bases remaining between them. The CDR3 loop reads CASSAGLSYEQYF. CDR3 nucleotide sequence: TGTGCCAGTAGTGCAGGGTTGTCCTACGAGCAGTACTTC.

The V and J genes are TRBV7-9 and TRBJ2-7; D possibly corresponds to TRBD1 (6 bases). The CDR3 is made up of 17 amino acids. V was trimmed by 3 bases and J by 0 bases, leaving 18 bases between them. The germline V gene has CDR1 SEHNR and CDR2 FQNEAQ (reference sequence). The CDR3 here is CASSFTGPHRSSYEQYF. CDR3 nucleotide sequence: TGTGCCAGCAGCTTCACAGGGCCCCATCGTAGCTCCTACGAGCAGTACTTC.

This clone was found once. The chain carries TRBV2 and TRBJ1-4; 8 nucleotides match TRBD1. CDR1 is SNHLY, CDR2 FYNNEI, per germline. The CDR3 spans 14 residues. Trimming removed 6 bases from V and 7 bases from J; junction bases left unmatched: 7. CDR3: CASRTTGVREKLFF. The CDR3 DNA reads TGTGCCAGCAGGACGACAGGGGTTCGTGAAAAACTGTTTTTT.

The chain joins TRBV3-1 (or the pseudogene TRBV3-2) to TRBJ2-7, with TRBD1 matching 12 bases. The J segment lost 7 bases and the V segment lost 0 bases, leaving 13 bases of the junction unmatched. Germline V lookup: CDR1 LGHDT, CDR2 YNNKEL (reference sequence). This CDR3 has 18 residues. The CDR3 is CASSQESGWDRGRWEQYF. The CDR3 DNA sequence: TGTGCCAGCAGCCAAGAAAGCGGATGGGACAGGGGGCGGTGGGAGCAGTACTTC.

This chain uses TRBV3-1 (or the pseudogene TRBV3-2) with TRBJ2-2; 11 nucleotides match TRBD2. The CDR3 runs 17 residues. Germline CDR1 LGHDT, CDR2 YNNKEL (reference sequence). V gave up 4 bases and J gave up 7 bases; unmatched junction bases: 11. As DNA, the CDR3 is TGTGCCAGCAGCCCAGCCCTACTAGCGGGAGTAGTCGGGGAGCTGTTTTTT. Protein product: CASSPALLAGVVGELFF.

This chain uses TRBV5-6 with TRBJ2-7, with D hard to call. V was trimmed by 0 bases and J by 0 bases, leaving 7 bases between them. The CDR3 runs to 14 residues. The germline V gene has CDR1 SGHDT and CDR2 YYEEEE. The CDR3 DNA sequence: TGTGCCAGCAGCTTGGGGCTCCGCTCCTACGAGCAGTACTTC. It specifies CASSLGLRSYEQYF.

The chain employs TRBV5-6 and TRBJ2-1; 7 bases map to TRBD2. Germline CDR1 SGHDT, CDR2 YYEEEE. The CDR3 has 13 amino acids. Unmatched junction bases numbered 2, after V lost 0 bases and J lost 8 bases. This CDR3 is CASSLGEGYEQFF. CDR3 in DNA: TGTGCCAGCAGCTTGGGGGAGGGCTATGAGCAGTTCTTC.

This chain uses TRBV30 with TRBJ1-4, with D unresolved. The CDR3 covers 14 residues. V lost 3 bases to trimming and J lost 8 bases, with 16 bases between them. Germline V CDR1 and CDR2: GTSNPN, SVGIG (reference sequence). Written as DNA, the CDR3 is TGTGCCTGGAGAGCATGGGGAGACCGAGAAAAACTGTTTTTT. Translating it yields CAWRAWGDREKLFF.

The chain carries TRBV10-2 and TRBJ2-7; 10 nucleotides agree with TRBD2. The J segment lost 3 bases and the V segment lost 8 bases, leaving 10 bases of the junction unmatched. The CDR3 is 15 residues long. CDR1 is WSHSY, CDR2 SAAADI, per germline. CDR3 in DNA: TGCGCCAGCTCGATGGGGCTAGCGGGAGACTACGAGCAGTACTTC. This gives the protein CASSMGLAGDYEQYF.

The CDR3 loop is CASSQGTVTDTQYF. For the CDR3, the DNA is TGTGCCAGCAGCCAAGGCACAGTGACAGATACGCAGTATTTT. The V call is TRBV5-5, the J call TRBJ2-3; D gene ambiguous. Germline-derived CDR1 and CDR2 are SGHKS and YYEKEE (reference sequence). The CDR3 contains 14 residues. Between the trimmed V and J ends, which lost 4 bases and 3 bases, there was a span of 12 bases.

The chain uses TRBV30 and TRBJ1-4; TRBD1 matches at 7 bases. The CDR3 has 13 residues. V was pared by 7 bases and J by 4 bases, with 6 bases of the junction left unmatched. The V gene's germline CDR1 is GTSNPN and CDR2 SVGIG (reference sequence). CDR3 region: CAFNRGRNEKLFF. The CDR3 coding sequence is TGTGCCTTTAACAGGGGTCGTAATGAAAAACTGTTTTTT.

This chain uses TRBV3-1 (or the pseudogene TRBV3-2) with TRBJ2-7; D is possibly TRBD2 (5 bases). The V gene's germline CDR1 is LGHDT and CDR2 YNNKEL (reference sequence). The CDR3 runs to 14 residues. V lost 6 bases, J lost 3 bases, and 15 bases lay in between. The CDR3 here is CASRESGRRYEQYF. The CDR3 nucleotides read TGTGCCAGCAGGGAATCGGGGAGACGCTACGAGCAGTACTTC.

The rearrangement joins TRBV7-9 to TRBJ2-7; 12 bases line up with TRBD2. Per the germline V gene, CDR1 is SEHNR and CDR2 is FQNEAQ (reference sequence). J lost 7 bases, V lost 4 bases, and 8 bases had no gene match. The CDR3 contains 15 residues. CDR3 sequence: CASSYQTSGSREQYF. The CDR3 DNA is TGTGCCAGCAGCTACCAGACTAGCGGGAGTAGGGAGCAGTACTTC. Supplemented by reference TRBV7-9 and TRBJ2-7, the full variable domain reads DTGVSQNPRHKITKRGQNVTFRCDPISEHNRLYWYRQTLGQGPEFLTYFQNEAQLEKSRLLSDRFSAERPKGSFSTLEIQRTEQGDSAMYLCASSYQTSGSREQYFGPGTRLTVT.

This sequence joins TRBV28 and TRBJ1-2; D perhaps matches TRBD1 (5 bases). CDR3 length equals 15 residues. V lost 3 bases and J 0 bases, leaving 11 bases between the germline ends. CDR1 and CDR2 from the germline V gene are MDHEN and SYDVKM. The CDR3 sequence: CASSFSQGTNYGYTF. The CDR3 nucleotides read TGTGCCAGCAGTTTCTCGCAGGGCACTAACTATGGCTACACCTTC.

Worth noting for this clone: Germline is not matched at one junction end, which may reflect a read error. The chain couples TRBV3-1 (or the pseudogene TRBV3-2) to TRBJ1-5; D remains ambiguous. CDR3 length equals 18 residues. The germline V gene has CDR1 LGHDT and CDR2 YNNKEL (reference sequence). CDR3 sequence reads: CASSQGGYWAPRNQLQHF. The DNA for the CDR3 is TGTGCCAGCAGCCAAGGAGGGTACTGGGCTCCGCGCAATCAGCTCCAGCATTTT.

The V gene is TRBV11-2, the J gene TRBJ2-5, with D tentatively TRBD2 (6 bases). Germline lookup yields CDR1 SGHAT and CDR2 FQNNGV. V was trimmed by 3 bases and J by 5 bases, leaving 13 bases between them. The CDR3 loop spans 14 amino acids. The CDR3 DNA reads as TGTGCCAGCAGCTTCTACGGGGGAGAGGAGACCCAGTACTTC. Its translation: CASSFYGGEETQYF.